A single sample is the source of the 6 T cell receptor beta chains below, sequenced in a study of OX40 agonist ivuxolimab in advanced cancers. Measured with immunoSEQ multiplex PCR; TCRdb has only the in-frame clones, and not every one. The sample records 75,000 to 95,000 clones, about 91% being singletons. The starting material was CD4+ or CD8+ T cells sorted from blood, obtained in a trial of the OX40 agonist ivuxolimab. The receptors here all came from an adult with an advanced solid tumor such as melanoma, head and neck, liver or kidney cancer.

This clone has a single count. This chain uses TRBV11-2 with TRBJ2-3, with a weak D call TRBD2 (6 bases). Trimming cost V 5 bases and J 3 bases, with 12 bases left between them. The CDR3 is 14 residues long. CDR1 is SGHAT and CDR2 is FQNNGV in the germline V gene. CDR3: CASSRQLATDTQYF. The CDR3 coding sequence is TGTGCCAGCAGCCGTCAACTAGCAACAGATACGCAGTATTTT. Looking up the rest from reference TRBV11-2 and TRBJ2-3 gives the full variable domain: EAGVAQSPRYKIIEKRQSVAFWCNPISGHATLYWYQQILGQGPKLLIQFQNNGVVDDSQLPKDRFSAERLKGVDSTLKIQPAKLEDSAVYLCASSRQLATDTQYFGPGTRLTVL.

The chain carries TRBV27 and TRBJ2-7; TRBD1 agrees at 12 bases. CDR3 size: 17 residues. CDR1 and CDR2 (germline): MNHEY, SMNVEV (reference sequence). Losses at the gene ends were 6 bases for V and 6 bases for J; bases not matched to a gene: 15. Written as DNA, the CDR3 is TGTGCCAGCAGCTCATCTTTCCCGGGACAGGGGGCAGGCGAGCAGTACTTC. Protein product: CASSSSFPGQGAGEQYF.

CDR3 region: CASSSSAGGRYEQYF. As DNA, the CDR3 is TGTGCCAGCAGTTCCTCGGCAGGGGGCAGGTACGAGCAGTACTTC. This rearrangement joins TRBV28 to TRBJ2-7; 8 nucleotides agree with TRBD1. The CDR3 extends over 15 amino acids. V was clipped by 4 bases and J by 4 bases; unmatched bases: 9. Germline CDR1 is MDHEN and CDR2 is SYDVKM.

The chain is built from TRBV27 and TRBJ2-1, with D unclear. V was clipped by 0 bases and J by 6 bases, with 15 bases between them. Per the germline V gene, CDR1 is MNHEY and CDR2 is SMNVEV (reference sequence). The CDR3 is made up of 16 amino acids. CDR3 protein: CASSLSPRPLPNEQFF. In DNA, the CDR3 is TGTGCCAGCAGTTTATCCCCCCGACCCTTACCCAATGAGCAGTTCTTC.

V is TRBV10-3 and J is TRBJ2-1, with TRBD2 identical over 10 bases. Germline V gives CDR1 ENHRY, CDR2 SYGVKD. This CDR3 region has 16 residues. Germline trimming cut 6 bases from V and 0 bases from J; bases unmatched to any gene: 5. The CDR3 nucleotides are TGTGCCATCAGGAGTGCTAGCGGGGGCTCCTACAATGAGCAGTTCTTC. Translated, it gives CAIRSASGGSYNEQFF.

The gene calls are TRBV5-4 and TRBJ2-5, with 11 bases lining up with TRBD2. This CDR3 comprises 15 residues. CDR1 and CDR2 (germline): SGHNT, YYREEE (reference sequence). J gave up 4 bases and V 0 bases, and 2 bases lay outside the gene matches. CDR3 region: CASSLGLAGGETQYF. The CDR3 nucleotides read TGTGCCAGCAGCTTGGGTCTAGCGGGAGGAGAGACCCAGTACTTC.